Below are 7 T cell receptor beta chains sequenced from a single sample in a study of T-cell reconstitution after alpha-beta-depleted transplantation in children. A library of TCRbeta sequences, prepared with unique molecular identifiers, was generated. TCRdb called the PCR reads again in MiXCR, with one record for every CDR3 protein. The repertoire consists of hundreds of thousands of distinct CDR3 sequences, with under 15% occurring once and the leading ten covering less than 6.5%. Source: PBMCs from the stem cell graft donor, taken from the stem cell graft. These receptors came from a human donor who donated a stem cell graft to a child with combined immunodeficiency.

The gene calls are TRBV25-1 and TRBJ2-3; a possible D gene is TRBD1 (7 bases). Germline V gene lookup returns CDR1 MGHDK and CDR2 SYGVNS. V lost 3 bases and J lost 3, with 22 bases in between. The length of the CDR3 is 18 residues. The DNA for the CDR3 is TGTGCCAGCAGTGACCCTCAGGGGGGCGGCCCCGCGACAGATACGCAGTATTTT. Translated: CASSDPQGGGPATDTQYF.

J is TRBJ1-5 and V is TRBV21-1; TRBD1, the table's D call, lacks a check against the DNA. TRBV21-1 is a recognized pseudogene. This CDR3 region has 16 residues. As DNA, the CDR3 is TGTGCCAGCAGCGACTTCAGGTCCAGGGGTGGTCAGCCCCAGCATTTT. This encodes CASSDFRSRGGQPQHF.

The table lists this clonotype with a few counts. The J gene is TRBJ2-7, the V gene TRBV2; 8 bases fit TRBD1. This CDR3 has 15 residues. Germline V gene data show CDR1 as SNHLY and CDR2 as FYNNEI. After removal of 0 bases from V and 7 bases from J, the junction contained 8 bases not matched to a gene. This chain's CDR3 is CASSEASQGAQEQYF. As DNA, the CDR3 is TGTGCCAGCAGTGAAGCAAGCCAGGGGGCTCAGGAGCAGTACTTC.

This clonotype came up a few times. J is TRBJ2-1 and V is TRBV7-9; the match to TRBD1 covers 12 bases. J was trimmed by 7 bases and V by 4 bases; bases with no gene match: 8. This CDR3 contains 16 residues. From germline, CDR1 is SEHNR and CDR2 FQNEAQ (reference sequence). The CDR3 coding sequence is TGTGCCAGCAGCTCCAACCGGGACAGGGGGCGAAATGAGCAGTTCTTC. Protein product: CASSSNRDRGRNEQFF.

This clonotype has just a few counts. The chain links TRBV7-2 to TRBJ2-7; TRBD2 aligns across 8 bases. Losses at the gene ends were 5 bases for V and 4 bases for J; bases not matched to a gene: 10. The CDR3 has 15 residues. Germline V gene data show CDR1 as SGHTA and CDR2 as FQGNSA. Here the CDR3 DNA reads TGTGCCAGCAGCCCACGATTTAGCGGGGTTTACGAGCAGTACTTC. This encodes CASSPRFSGVYEQYF. The full variable domain, rest sourced from reference TRBV7-2 and TRBJ2-7, is GAGVSQSPSNKVTEKGKDVELRCDPISGHTALYWYRQSLGQGLEFLIYFQGNSAPDKSGLPSDRFSAERTGGSVSTLTIQRTQQEDSAVYLCASSPRFSGVYEQYFGPGTRLTVT.

The CDR3 here is CASHIAESYNEQFF. The DNA of the CDR3 is TGCGCCAGCCACATAGCGGAGTCCTACAATGAGCAGTTCTTC. J is TRBJ2-1 and V is TRBV5-1; TRBD2 is a possible D gene (6 bases). Germline lookup yields CDR1 SGHRS and CDR2 YFSETQ. The length of the CDR3 is 14 residues. Trimming cost V 7 bases and J 1 base, with 12 bases left between them.

A few counts support this clonotype. V usage is TRBV13 and J usage is TRBJ2-1, with 14 positions matching TRBD2. The V and J ends lost 5 bases and 9 bases, in that order; junction bases with no gene match: 12. This CDR3 is 17 amino acids long. The germline V gene has CDR1 PRHDT and CDR2 FYEKMQ (reference sequence). This chain's CDR3 is CASSPPLTSGGDGEQFF. CDR3 DNA sequence: TGTGCCAGCAGCCCACCACTGACTAGCGGGGGGGACGGTGAGCAGTTCTTC.